This entry lists 25 T cell receptor beta chains sequenced from one sample in a study of cytomegalovirus exposure and HLA in healthy donors. Repertoires were generated with immunoSEQ multiplex PCR, while TCRdb's copy carries only in-frame clones and drops some. The sample includes about 250,000 clones, roughly 87% of them seen just once. The sample taken for sequencing was PBMCs. The receptors here all came from a man aged 18-30 years in good health and CMV-seropositive.

This sequence joins TRBV30 and TRBJ2-7, with TRBD2 matching over 9 bases. CDR3 length: 14 amino acids. V was pared by 3 bases and J by 4 bases, with 7 bases of the junction left unmatched. Germline V CDR1 and CDR2: GTSNPN, SVGIG (reference sequence). This CDR3 reads CAWSLAGTSYEQYF. Written as DNA, the CDR3 is TGTGCCTGGAGCCTAGCGGGAACTTCGTACGAGCAGTACTTC.

The gene calls are TRBV7-3 and TRBJ1-1, with D perhaps matching TRBD1 (6 bases). Germline-derived CDR1 and CDR2 are SGHTA and FQGTGA. The V gene lost 5 bases and the J gene lost 1 base, with 8 bases spanning the gap. This CDR3 spans 13 amino acids. DNA for the CDR3: TGTGCCAGCAGCGAGGGACAGAACACTGAAGCTTTCTTT. Protein: CASSEGQNTEAFF.

The rearrangement joins TRBV10-3 to TRBJ2-1, with TRBD2 matching 12 bases. The junction had 11 bases not matched to a gene; V was cut back by 4 bases and J by 7 bases. Germline-derived CDR1 and CDR2 are ENHRY and SYGVKD. The CDR3 covers 17 residues. In nucleotides, the CDR3 is TGTGCCATCAGTGGGGGGGCCGGGACTAGCGGGTATAATGAGCAGTTCTTC. Translation: CAISGGAGTSGYNEQFF.

This clone was seen more than once but under ten times. The chain joins TRBV7-8 to TRBJ1-2; no firm D call. The CDR3 extends over 15 amino acids. V gave up 5 bases and J gave up 4 bases, with 17 bases separating them. The germline gives CDR1 SGHVS, CDR2 FQNEAQ. The CDR3 DNA reads as TGTGCCAGCAGCCTAGGTATCCAGCAAGCCTATGGCTACACCTTC. Amino acid sequence: CASSLGIQQAYGYTF. Full variable domain (missing parts from reference TRBV7-8 and TRBJ1-2): GAGVSQSPRYKVAKRGQDVALRCDPISGHVSLFWYQQALGQGPEFLTYFQNEAQLDKSGLPSDRFFAERPEGSVSTLKIQRTQQEDSAVYLCASSLGIQQAYGYTFGSGTRLTVV.

CDR3 bases: TGTGCCAGCAGGCGGACGGGGAACACTGAAGCTTTCTTT. Amino acids: CASRRTGNTEAFF. V is TRBV7-2 and J is TRBJ1-1; D remains ambiguous. The CDR3 runs 13 residues. Germline CDR1 and CDR2: SGHTA and FQGNSA. Trimming removed 6 bases from V and 1 base from J, with 9 bases in between.

The J gene is TRBJ2-1, the V gene TRBV7-9; 7 bases map to TRBD2. V shed 1 base and J 7 bases; nucleotides not matched to a gene: 10. The CDR3 extends over 16 amino acids. Germline-derived CDR1 and CDR2 are SEHNR and FQNEAQ (reference sequence). CDR3 amino acids: CASSLVLAGLGNEQFF. The CDR3 coding sequence is TGTGCCAGCAGCTTAGTTTTAGCGGGCTTGGGTAATGAGCAGTTCTTC.

The chain couples TRBV28 to TRBJ1-5, with a possible D match to TRBD1 (5 bases). With 7 bases removed from V and 0 bases from J, the gap between germline ends came to 10 bases. Germline V lookup: CDR1 MDHEN, CDR2 SYDVKM. The CDR3 has 14 residues. CDR3 in DNA: TGTGCCAGCACCCCGGGGGGTAGCAATCAGCCCCAGCATTTT. It is translated as CASTPGGSNQPQHF.

The chain links TRBV19 to TRBJ2-3; perhaps TRBD1 as D (6 bases). V shed 0 bases and J shed 6 bases, with 7 bases lying between them. The CDR3 sequence is 13 residues long. Germline V gives CDR1 LNHDA, CDR2 SQIVND (reference sequence). CDR3 residues: CASSIEDRDTQYF. The DNA for the CDR3 is TGTGCCAGTAGTATAGAAGACAGGGATACGCAGTATTTT.

The V gene is TRBV27, the J gene TRBJ2-1; D is unresolved. V was clipped by 3 bases and J by 6 bases, with 15 bases between them. The CDR3 contains 15 residues. Germline V gene lookup returns CDR1 MNHEY and CDR2 SMNVEV (reference sequence). The CDR3 coding sequence is TGTGCCAGCAGTTTTCGTCTTTCGTTTTTCAATGAGCAGTTCTTC. It is translated as CASSFRLSFFNEQFF.

V and J are TRBV5-1 and TRBJ2-1; D is uncertain. The V and J ends lost 3 bases and 0 bases respectively, with 19 bases between them. The CDR3 extends over 18 amino acids. Germline assignment: CDR1 SGHRS and CDR2 YFSETQ. This chain's CDR3 is CASSSPRGGYGSYNEQFF. As DNA, the CDR3 is TGCGCCAGCAGCTCCCCGAGAGGTGGATACGGCTCCTACAATGAGCAGTTCTTC.

The J gene is TRBJ1-1, the V gene TRBV6-6; D unclear. The CDR3 sequence is 13 residues long. The germline V gene has CDR1 MNHNY and CDR2 SVGAGI (reference sequence). Trimming shortened V by 4 bases and J by 3 bases, and 9 bases separated the two germline ends. In DNA form, the CDR3 reads TGTGCCAGCAGTTGGAACCGGGACACTGAAGCTTTCTTT. Its translation is CASSWNRDTEAFF.

The gene calls are TRBV5-1 and TRBJ1-3, with TRBD1 as a possible D gene (5 bases). This CDR3 contains 16 residues. Germline-derived CDR1 and CDR2 are SGHRS and YFSETQ. V was trimmed by 5 bases and J by 0 bases, leaving 15 bases between them. The CDR3 sequence: CASSPDSRHSGNTIYF. The CDR3 DNA is TGCGCCAGCAGTCCAGACAGTCGGCACTCTGGAAACACCATATATTTT.

This chain joins TRBV5-1 and TRBJ2-3, with 7 positions matching TRBD1. The ends lost 4 bases at V and 6 bases at J; junction bases unmatched: 11. Germline assignment: CDR1 SGHRS and CDR2 YFSETQ. This CDR3 spans 15 amino acids. For the CDR3, the DNA is TGCGCCAGCAGCCTTACGGACAGGACCATGGATACGCAGTATTTT. Its protein product is CASSLTDRTMDTQYF.

V gene TRBV18 combines with J gene TRBJ2-7; the D call may be TRBD1 or TRBD2 (5 bases each). The V end was cut by 4 bases, the J end by 3 bases, with 7 bases between. The CDR3 is 12 amino acids. Germline V gene sequence: CDR1 KGHSH, CDR2 LQKENI. CDR3 bases: TGTGCCAGCTCACGTGGGGGCTACGAGCAGTACTTC. This gives the protein CASSRGGYEQYF.

V gene TRBV2 combines with J gene TRBJ2-5; 8 nucleotides agree with TRBD2. The junction had 4 bases not matched to a gene; V was cut back by 3 bases and J by 1 base. CDR3 size: 15 residues. Germline V lookup: CDR1 SNHLY, CDR2 FYNNEI. The CDR3 protein is CASSDERESQETQYF. The CDR3 DNA follows: TGTGCCAGCAGTGATGAGCGGGAGTCCCAAGAGACCCAGTACTTC.

The genes are TRBV21-1 and TRBJ1-1; TRBD1, the table's D call, lacks a check against the DNA. TRBV21-1 is tagged as a pseudogene. The CDR3 extends over 15 amino acids. The CDR3 nucleotides read TGTGCCAGCAGCGCCCACGGACAGGGGGTTACTGAAGCTTTCTTT. Translating it yields CASSAHGQGVTEAFF.

Regarding this clone: Other DNA sequences within the sample encode an identical CDR3. This chain uses TRBV29-1 with TRBJ1-5, with 7 bases fitting TRBD1. There are 12 residues in the CDR3. Germline trimming cut 4 bases from V and 4 bases from J; bases unmatched to any gene: 1. CDR1 and CDR2 (germline): SQVTM, ANQGSEA. CDR3 DNA sequence: TGCAGCGTTGGGGACAGTAATCAGCCCCAGCATTTT. This codes for CSVGDSNQPQHF.

The count of this clone is one. The chain has TRBV9 and TRBJ2-5, with D possibly being TRBD1 (5 bases). Germline CDR1 SGDLS, CDR2 YYNGEE. CDR3 length: 14 amino acids. With 0 bases removed from V and 5 bases from J, the gap between germline ends came to 11 bases. The CDR3 DNA sequence: TGTGCCAGCAGCGTAGGGGGCAGGGCTGAGACCCAGTACTTC. Its protein product is CASSVGGRAETQYF.

The genes are TRBV7-8 and TRBJ1-5, with D perhaps TRBD1 (5 bases). Trimming pared 1 base from V and 4 bases from J, leaving 17 bases between. The CDR3 contains 17 residues. Germline assignment: CDR1 SGHVS and CDR2 FQNEAQ. The chain's CDR3 is CASSLGAGPYPNQPQHF. As DNA, the CDR3 is TGTGCCAGCAGCTTAGGGGCAGGGCCATACCCGAATCAGCCCCAGCATTTT.

The genes are TRBV6-1 and TRBJ1-1, with 7 positions matching TRBD1. V was clipped by 0 bases and J by 1 base; unmatched bases: 5. The CDR3 extends over 16 amino acids. In germline, CDR1 is MNHNS, CDR2 SASEGT. The CDR3 region has the DNA TGTGCCAGCAGTGAAGCCGAGGGGGCAGGGAACACTGAAGCTTTCTTT. It yields the protein CASSEAEGAGNTEAFF.

The chain links TRBV25-1 to TRBJ2-1; TRBD2 matches 8 bases. The CDR3 spans 15 residues. Germline V gene data show CDR1 as MGHDK and CDR2 as SYGVNS. Unmatched junction bases numbered 12, after V lost 6 bases and J lost 8 bases. Here the CDR3 DNA reads TGTGCCAGCAGCCCCGGATGGACGGGAGGGGATGAGCAGTTCTTC. The encoded protein is CASSPGWTGGDEQFF.

The chain joins TRBV7-9 to TRBJ2-7; D may match TRBD1 or TRBD2 (7 bases each). This CDR3 has 16 amino acids. The V gene lost 6 bases and the J gene lost 2 bases, with 20 bases spanning the gap. In germline, CDR1 is SEHNR, CDR2 FQNEAQ (reference sequence). The CDR3 DNA reads TGTGCCAGCAGACCAGGGGGGGGATCTTCGACCTACGAGCAGTACTTC. Translating gives CASRPGGGSSTYEQYF.

This chain connects TRBV28 to TRBJ1-5; maybe TRBD1 (5 bases). V lost 6 bases and J 0 bases, leaving 15 bases between the germline ends. CDR1 is MDHEN and CDR2 is SYDVKM in the germline V gene. The CDR3 is 16 amino acids. The CDR3 loop reads CASSRQGRPSNQPQHF. For the CDR3, the DNA is TGTGCCAGCAGCCGTCAGGGCAGGCCTAGCAATCAGCCCCAGCATTTT.

The chain recombines TRBV25-1 with TRBJ2-3, with TRBD2 as a possible D gene (6 bases). This CDR3 has 15 residues. V lost 8 bases and J 6 bases, leaving 21 bases between the germline ends. The germline CDR1 and CDR2 sequences are MGHDK and SYGVNS. In DNA form, the CDR3 reads TGTGCCAGCTCCGGGGGTAGCGGCCGCATGGATACGCAGTATTTT. Amino acids: CASSGGSGRMDTQYF.

The chain couples TRBV18 to TRBJ2-7; tentatively, D is TRBD2 (6 bases). The length of the CDR3 is 13 residues. Looked up from germline, CDR1 is KGHSH and CDR2 is LQKENI. The ends were cut back, 6 bases at V and 3 bases at J, with 12 bases in the middle. The CDR3, as DNA: TGTGCCAGCTCCGGAGGGGCGGGCTACGAGCAGTACTTC. It is translated as CASSGGAGYEQYF.